This entry describes one T cell receptor (beta chain). Libraries were prepared by immunoSEQ multiplex PCR; TCRdb keeps only in-frame clonotypes and omits some of them. The top ten hold 2.5% to 3.5% of the sample, which has about 4,500 clones, around 91% seen once. This sample is part of a study of brain metastases from non-small cell lung cancer. The sequencing sample was made of primary lung tumor tissue. This sequence originates from a donor aged 40 or over with non-small cell lung cancer.

The CDR3 here is CASSIASEQYF. The DNA of the CDR3 is TGTGCCAGTAGTATCGCCTCCGAGCAGTACTTC. This chain links TRBV19 with TRBJ2-7; D is undetermined. Germline lookup yields CDR1 LNHDA and CDR2 SQIVND (reference sequence). Trimming stripped 3 bases from V and 6 bases from J, with 6 bases between. The CDR3 has 11 amino acids.